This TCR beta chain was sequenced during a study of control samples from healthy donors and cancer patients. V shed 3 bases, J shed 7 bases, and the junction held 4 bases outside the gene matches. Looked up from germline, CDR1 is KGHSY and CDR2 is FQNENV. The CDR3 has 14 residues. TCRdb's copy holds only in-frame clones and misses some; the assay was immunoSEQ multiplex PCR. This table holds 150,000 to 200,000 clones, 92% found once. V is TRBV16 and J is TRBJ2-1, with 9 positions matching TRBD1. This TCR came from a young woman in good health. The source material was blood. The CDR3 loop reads CASSHATGGNEQFF. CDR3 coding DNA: TGTGCCAGCAGCCACGCGACAGGGGGGAATGAGCAGTTCTTC.